This T cell receptor (beta chain) was recorded in a study of immune cell composition in non-small cell lung cancer (dated by TCRdb to 2016 to 2017). Describing the broader study: Histologic subtype, mostly lung adenocarcinoma or squamous cell carcinoma, was determined with H&E together with p63, CK5, Napsin A and TTF-1 immunohistochemistry. Several tumour specimens with TCR-beta data were of rare histological subtypes and were excluded from the subtype comparisons. In supplementary cohort #1, which comprised roughly 11 lung adenocarcinoma cases, paired tumour/lung TCR-beta sequencing was performed and TIL populations were generated so that tumour reactivity could be assessed. TCR-beta sequencing from Adaptive Biotechnologies was done on some 35 paired sets of NSCLC tumour and non-adjacent lung specimens and on around 24 tumour-only specimens. Results the study describes overall, beyond this receptor: Top 10 clone scores and productive clonality were significantly higher in lung squamous cell carcinoma than in lung adenocarcinoma tumours. Smoking pack-years did not significantly correlate with tumour TCR-beta clonality. In 10 adenocarcinoma cases, maximal tumour-associated clone frequency correlated strongly with TIL tumour reactivity, whereas overall clonality did not. Tumour-associated clones >0.5% were found in nearly half of NSCLC cases, namely in more than 25% of adenocarcinomas versus around 76% of squamous carcinomas. The reactivity cohort was only around nine cases, and tumour-reactive clones were not shown to share sequences with the dominant in vivo tumour-associated clones.

From frozen aliquots of unsorted single-cell suspensions, genomic DNA was isolated using the QIAamp DNA kit. Tumour samples were surgically resected non-small cell lung cancer tissue. Tissues arrived within 2 hours of resection and were immediately processed into single-cell suspensions. Tissue was broken up mechanically, digested enzymatically with DNase I, collagenase I and hyaluronidase for approximately 31 minutes at 37 degrees C, and then filtered and RBC-lysed. A two-step multiplex PCR was used to amplify TCR-beta CDR3 regions from genomic DNA, and Illumina-compatible adaptors were added in the second step. TCR-beta immunosequencing was carried out on an Illumina platform through the commercial immunoSEQ service. On the study's bioinformatics: Two measures summarised the repertoires: productive clonality, and Top 10 Clones, meaning the percentage of T-cell templates coming from the ten most frequent sequences. Values of productive clonality ranged from 0 to 1, with a monoclonal population indicated by a value of 1. Using log10 scatter plots, tumour-associated clones were identified as sequences that made up at least 0.1% of tumour T-cell templates yet were absent from the matched non-adjacent lung. Student's t-tests were used for two-group comparisons, ANOVA for comparisons across stages, and linear regression for relationships, with analyses done in GraphPad Prism7 and R. The immuneACCESS repertoire file appears here via TCRdb, limited to in-frame rearrangements. These files lack a portion of the clones; in checked studies, under half of the deficit traces to unresolved V genes, and the cause of the others is not known. That table supplies the V and J calls and clone size; D and trimming were determined from the DNA. This sample comprises roughly 5,000 clones, around 80% of them detected only once. The ten largest make up 20% to 25% of the sample.

The germline V gene gives CDR1 as KGHSH and CDR2 as LQKENI. From its cysteine to its phenylalanine, the CDR3 spans 16 amino acids. This entry keeps only the CDR3 DNA: 48 bases, framed from base 1. For this chain, trimming is 2 bases at the V end and 2 bases at the J end, and the number of junction bases without a gene match is 6. Compared with the rest of its sample, this clone is medium-sized (0.01 to 0.1%). Its antigen is unknown. Base qualities are missing; no much larger clone stands one base away. Recombination joined TRBV18 with TRBJ2-5, and 9 bases in between align with TRBD1. This clonotype was sampled from a human donor with non-small cell lung cancer. Sequenced sample: lung tumor tissue. The DNA is TGTGCCAGCTCACCAATACCGGGACAGGGACAAGAGACCCAGTACTTC. The encoded protein is CASSPIPGQGQETQYF.